A selection of T cell receptor beta chains follows, all from one sample in a study of T cell changes during pregnancy in multiple sclerosis. Generated by immunoSEQ multiplex PCR, the TCRdb table keeps only in-frame clones and is missing some. The profile shows approximately 46,000 clones, more than 90% of them singletons. Sequencing was performed on CD8+ T cells from peripheral blood mononuclear cells, taken after pregnancy. All receptors come from a female donor with multiple sclerosis, enrolled in a pregnancy study. The CDR3 runs from the conserved cysteine through the conserved F or W. The D gene is left open where the match is weak. Only some rows state a clone size, as once, few, many or a class for expanded clones.

NA NA TRBV4-3 CASSQEGSGSGANVLTF
TRBD1 NA TRBV5-1 CASSLRARGQPNTEAFF
TRBD1 NA TRBV27 CASSYRGGYGYTF
TRBD1 NA TRBV5-5 CASSRTGGETEAFF
TRBD1 NA TRBV27 CASSTQGVNQPQHF
TRBD2 NA TRBV19 CASSPSGRAYSYEQYF
NA NA TRBV5-1 CASSLEWGDTEAFF
TRBD2 once TRBV30 CAWHGGAVTGELFF
TRBD2 NA TRBV10-2 CASRAGLIYEQYF
NA few TRBV19 CASSGTGGQNQPQHF
TRBD1 NA TRBV5-1 CASSLIIADRVYEQYF
NA NA TRBV6-4 CATRGGQKRETQYF
TRBD1 NA TRBV28 CASSLRTGFYNEQFF
TRBD1 NA TRBV5-4 CASSWGQAPTYEQYF
NA NA TRBV11-2 CASTGVSANTGELFF
TRBD1 NA TRBV7-9 CASTPLTGASNEQFF
NA NA TRBV27 CASSSSRQDYTF
TRBD2 NA TRBV19 CASSTSSGTYEQYF
NA NA TRBV4-3 CASSQEQVPTAYEQYF
TRBD1 NA TRBV11-3 CASSLDGTGSDEQYF